This T cell receptor (beta chain) was sequenced in a study of shared clonotypes between healthy human individuals. This CDR3 is built from 14 residues. Trimming removed 6 bases from V and 6 bases from J; junction bases left unmatched: 6. CDR1 is WSHSY, CDR2 SAAADI, per germline. Study observations and caveats: Clonotype sharing levels among donors were expected to vary with sequencing depth.

A note on this clone: Its antigen is not identified. Other DNA sequences within the sample encode an identical CDR3.

The method was immunoSEQ multiplex PCR; TCRdb's version includes in-frame clones alone and lacks a portion of them. The sample has 550,000 to 600,000 clones; around three quarters are singletons. Donors comprised healthy HIV-negative adults lacking recent acute infections or vaccinations. The donors, all of them Caucasian adults, lived in Nashville, Tennessee. The rearrangement uses TRBV10-2 and TRBJ1-5, with 9 nucleotides matching TRBD1. The clonotype was recovered from a woman aged 40 to 50 in good health. Some clones in this sample may be carry-over from other donors' samples. Sequencing was performed on PBMCs. CDR3 loop: CASSSDRGFQPQHF. The CDR3 bases are TGCGCCAGCAGCAGCGACAGGGGGTTTCAGCCCCAGCATTTT.